This T cell receptor (beta chain) originates from a study of regulatory dendritic cells for organ transplantation. Study observations and caveats: Mature dendritic cells appeared to drive more memory CD8+ clonal expansion than regulatory ones.

Trimming took off 7 bases at V and 1 base at J, with 7 bases between the two ends. CDR3 length: 13 amino acids. The germline V gene encodes CDR1 SNHLY and CDR2 FYNNEI. Method: immunoSEQ multiplex PCR; TCRdb's copy keeps in-frame clones and lacks some. Among approximately 19,000 clones listed, 74% were seen once. In this sample, this clone turned up a few times. What it binds is not known. This chain uses TRBV2 with TRBJ2-2, with D unresolved. The sequence came from a human donor in good health. The specimen was memory CD4+ T cells from blood. The sample's subset: CD45RO+ memory T cells. CDR3 sequence reads: CASKPGNTGELFF. In DNA form, the CDR3 reads TGTGCCAGCAAGCCAGGGAACACCGGGGAGCTGTTTTTT.